This TCR beta chain was sequenced in a study of cytomegalovirus exposure and HLA in healthy donors. General study results and limits: In an earlier analysis, in about 530 donors, most V segments appeared productive either ~87% or ~30% of the time. Investigators reported 150 to 200 TCR beta chains as tied to cytomegalovirus.

Amplification used 60 Vbeta primers and 13 Jbeta primers. Data came from immunoSEQ multiplex PCR; TCRdb stores just in-frame clones and leaves some out. The sample consists of about 160,000 clones, 84% of them appearing once. Germline values: CDR1 MGHRA, CDR2 YSYEKL. The CDR3 is 17 residues long. V lost 4 bases and J lost 0; bases outside the gene matches: 4. There are a few counts of this clone. The target antigen is unknown. Source material: PBMCs. The chain combines TRBV4-1 with TRBJ2-1; the match to TRBD2 covers 12 bases. The TCR sequence derives from a man aged 18 to 29 in good health and CMV-seronegative. CDR3 nucleotides: TGCGCCAGCAGCCGAGGACTAGCGGGGAGCTCCTACAATGAGCAGTTCTTC. It translates to CASSRGLAGSSYNEQFF.